Listed below are T cell receptor beta chains from one sample, sequenced in a study of blood T cell repertoires in COVID-19. Here immunoSEQ multiplex PCR was the method, and the copy in TCRdb shows in-frame clones only, minus some. The sample has roughly 180,000 clones, roughly 80% seen once; the top ten hold about 6%. The sample was PBMCs or T cells enriched from blood (not recorded which). The receptors were sampled from a woman between 35 and 50 years old with acute COVID-19. Each CDR3 is given with its conserved first and last residue. The D gene is left open where the match is weak. Only some rows state a clone size, as once, few, many or a class for expanded clones.

v_gene	abundance	j_gene	d_gene	CDR3aa	CDR3nt
TRBV25-1	-	TRBJ1-1	TRBD1	CASSPTGANTEAFF	TGTGCCAGCAGCCCGACAGGGGCTAACACTGAAGCTTTCTTT
TRBV5-6	-	TRBJ2-1	TRBD2	CASSWTSGSSYNEQFF	TGTGCCAGCAGCTGGACTAGCGGGAGCTCCTACAATGAGCAGTTCTTC
TRBV7-2	-	TRBJ2-2	TRBD2	CASSSELAWTGELFF	TGTGCCAGCAGCAGTGAACTAGCGTGGACCGGGGAGCTGTTTTTT
TRBV9	-	TRBJ2-1	-	CASSVAGLGSNEQFF	TGTGCCAGCAGCGTAGCAGGGTTGGGGTCCAATGAGCAGTTCTTC
TRBV19	-	TRBJ2-3	-	CATGEILTDTQYF	TGTGCCACAGGGGAGATACTCACAGATACGCAGTATTTT
TRBV27	-	TRBJ2-7	TRBD1	CASSLRPGGNSYEQYF	TGTGCCAGCAGTTTGCGGCCAGGGGGTAACTCCTACGAGCAGTACTTC
TRBV7-9	-	TRBJ1-1	-	CASSLPGGGAFF	TGTGCCAGCAGCTTACCCGGGGGAGGAGCTTTCTTT
TRBV6-5	-	TRBJ2-7	TRBD1	CASADRSSYEQYF	TGTGCCAGCGCGGACAGGAGCTCCTACGAGCAGTACTTC
TRBV2	-	TRBJ1-1	TRBD1	CASSLNPETGVNTEAFF	TGTGCCAGCAGTCTAAACCCTGAGACAGGGGTAAACACTGAAGCTTTCTTT
TRBV3-1/TRBV3-2	-	TRBJ2-7	TRBD2	CASSHFGGGRGEQYF	TGTGCCAGCAGCCACTTTGGGGGAGGGCGAGGCGAGCAGTACTTC
TRBV9	-	TRBJ2-5	TRBD1	CASSLVGTVQETQYF	TGTGCCAGCAGCCTAGTAGGGACAGTCCAAGAGACCCAGTACTTC
TRBV25-1	-	TRBJ2-5	TRBD2	CASAGLADKETQYF	TGTGCCAGCGCGGGACTAGCAGATAAAGAGACCCAGTACTTC
TRBV25-1	-	TRBJ1-3	TRBD1	CASSEWGTGAGNTIYF	TGTGCCAGCAGTGAATGGGGGACAGGGGCTGGAAACACCATATATTTT
TRBV5-6	-	TRBJ1-2	TRBD1	CASSFGTGGNYGYTF	TGTGCCAGCAGCTTCGGGACAGGGGGTAACTATGGCTACACCTTC
TRBV19	-	TRBJ2-5	-	CASSIERGETQYF	TGTGCCAGTAGTATAGAAAGGGGAGAGACCCAGTACTTC
TRBV5-1	-	TRBJ1-2	-	CASSSPGQIGGYTF	TGCGCCAGCAGCTCCCCTGGACAGATTGGTGGCTACACCTTC
TRBV11-2	-	TRBJ1-4	TRBD1	CASSPTPGQGPGF	TGTGCCAGCAGCCCCACCCCGGGACAGGGGCCGGGTTTT
TRBV7-9	-	TRBJ2-1	TRBD2	CASSLGNGGRALDEQFF	TGTGCCAGCAGCTTAGGGAACGGCGGGAGGGCCCTCGATGAGCAGTTCTTC
TRBV10-3	-	TRBJ2-5	-	CATSTGGSQETQYF	TGTGCCACCTCAACCGGCGGGTCACAAGAGACCCAGTACTTC
TRBV5-5	-	TRBJ2-2	TRBD2	CASSLAGGPRTGELFF	TGTGCCAGCAGCTTGGCGGGAGGGCCACGGACCGGGGAGCTGTTTTTT
TRBV5-1	few	TRBJ1-6	TRBD1	CASSITGTGGSSPLHF	TGCGCCAGCAGCATCACCGGGACAGGGGGCAGTTCACCCCTCCACTTT
TRBV7-2	-	TRBJ2-2	-	CASSPDRAITGELFF	TGTGCCAGCAGCCCCGACAGAGCTATCACCGGGGAGCTGTTTTTT